The subject of this entry is one T cell receptor (beta chain). This clonotype was counted between two and nine times. What this receptor recognizes is not known. Base-call qualities are not available, and no considerably larger clone is one nucleotide away. The data stem from a study of response to subunit inactivated influenza vaccine (dated by TCRdb to the late 2010s). Study-level background: The study used deep quantitative T cell receptor repertoire profiling to track responses to a trivalent subunit inactivated influenza vaccine.

The method was RT-PCR. Sequencing instrument: Illumina HiSeq 2500. TCRdb handled the public reads itself, with Q25 trimming in fastp and clone calling in MiXCR, and kept productive beta chains. Each CDR3 protein appears once, grouped with its most common genes and DNA. The sample table lists about 620,000 distinct CDR3 sequences, approximately 10% of them with a count of one. About 10% of the sample goes to the ten largest clones. General study outcomes and caveats: The authors proposed that each seasonal influenza vaccination may bring in only a limited number of new T cells.

The CDR3, from cysteine to phenylalanine, totals 15 residues. Just CDR3 DNA is preserved here, 45 bases in frame from base 1. The germline V gene encodes CDR1 MNHNS and CDR2 SASEGT. Deletion took 5 bases off V and 4 bases off J, with a span of 15 bases between the germline ends. These data were also reused for a study on T cells expressing NK-cell markers. According to the second study: TCR beta cDNA libraries were prepared using 5'RACE template switching, which introduced a universal primer site and unique molecular identifiers. About eight donors provided sorted CD3+CD56+NKG2C+, CD3+CD56+NKG2C- and CD3+CD56-NKG2C+ T-cell subsets, whose TCR beta-chain repertoires were profiled. Of the eight sequenced donors, seven were found to be HCMV-seropositive and one was found to be HCMV-seronegative. To restrict sorting to alphabetaTCR-expressing T cells, an anti-gammadeltaTCR antibody was added in several experiments. In over 5 donors, the dominant CD3+CD56+NKG2C+ clonotypes were among the top 10 CD8+ clonotypes and accounted for about 1.0-7.5% of CD8+ T cells. Those dominant clonotypes were again the most abundant among CD3+CD56-NKG2C+ cells in several donors, at roughly 25-60.1%. Whether the expanded NKG2C-expressing T cell clones were specific for HCMV antigens remained unclear. The study sequenced eight donors, all healthy volunteers chosen at random: three men and five women. HCMV serostatus was determined by detecting HCMV-specific IgG in serum with a commercial ELISA kit. Peripheral blood mononuclear cells were isolated from blood by Ficoll density gradient centrifugation. For several donors, bulk peripheral blood T-cell repertoires were also sequenced from unsorted PBMC. cDNA synthesis was primed from the TCR beta constant segment, followed by two successive PCR amplification steps. The libraries were sequenced on Illumina HiSeq 2000/2500, MiSeq or NextSeq, producing 2 x 150 bp reads. Reads were demultiplexed and grouped by UMI with MIGEC, and clonotypes were assembled and quantified with MiTCR. To exclude erroneous sequences, only TCR cDNA sequences supported by at least two reads were retained. The tcR package was used for downstream repertoire analysis, and clonotypes were matched across fractions by CDR3 nucleotide sequence plus V segment. VDJmatch was used to annotate antigen specificity against VDJdb, with one amino acid substitution in CDR3 allowed.

Rearrangement joined TRBV6-1 to TRBJ1-5; the D gene cannot be named for sure. The source material was PBMCs from blood, sampled on the day of vaccination. The receptor was derived from a man between 45 and 60 years old who received an inactivated influenza vaccine. Donor details come from another sample of the same person, matched by shared clones. The CDR3 protein: CASSQAGFSNQPQHF. The nucleotide sequence is TGTGCCAGCAGTCAGGCAGGTTTTTCGAATCAGCCCCAGCATTTT.